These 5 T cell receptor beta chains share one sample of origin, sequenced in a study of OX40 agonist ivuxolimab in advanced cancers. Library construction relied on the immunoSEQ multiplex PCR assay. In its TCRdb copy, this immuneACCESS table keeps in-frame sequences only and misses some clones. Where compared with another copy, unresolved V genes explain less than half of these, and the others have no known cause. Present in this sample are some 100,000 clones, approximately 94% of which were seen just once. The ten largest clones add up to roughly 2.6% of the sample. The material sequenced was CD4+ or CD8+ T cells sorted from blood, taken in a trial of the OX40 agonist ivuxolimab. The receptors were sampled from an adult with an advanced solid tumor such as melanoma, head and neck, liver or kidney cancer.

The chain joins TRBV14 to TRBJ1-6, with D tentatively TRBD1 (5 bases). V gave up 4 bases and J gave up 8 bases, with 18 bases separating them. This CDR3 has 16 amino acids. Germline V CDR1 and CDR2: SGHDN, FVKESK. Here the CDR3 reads CASSLFSGTDYSPLHF. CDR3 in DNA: TGTGCCAGCAGCCTTTTTTCCGGGACCGATTATTCACCCCTCCACTTT.

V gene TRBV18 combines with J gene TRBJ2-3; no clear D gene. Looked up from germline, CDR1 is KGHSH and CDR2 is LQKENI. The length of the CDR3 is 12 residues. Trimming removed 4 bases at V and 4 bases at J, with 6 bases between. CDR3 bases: TGTGCCAGCTCACGTCCCGCAGATACGCAGTATTTT. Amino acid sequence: CASSRPADTQYF.

The CDR3 protein is CASSWGTGQGGSYGYTF. The CDR3 nucleotides are TGTGCCAGCAGCTGGGGGACTGGACAGGGCGGCTCCTATGGCTACACCTTC. The chain joins TRBV5-6 to TRBJ1-2; 8 bases map to TRBD1. Looked up from germline, CDR1 is SGHDT and CDR2 is YYEEEE. The CDR3 sequence is 17 residues long. J lost 4 bases, V lost 3 bases, and 14 bases had no gene match.

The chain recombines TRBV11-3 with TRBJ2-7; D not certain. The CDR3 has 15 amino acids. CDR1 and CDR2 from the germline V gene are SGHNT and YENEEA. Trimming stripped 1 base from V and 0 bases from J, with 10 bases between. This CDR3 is CASSLGQGYSYEQYF. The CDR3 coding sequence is TGTGCCAGCAGCTTAGGCCAAGGGTACTCCTACGAGCAGTACTTC.

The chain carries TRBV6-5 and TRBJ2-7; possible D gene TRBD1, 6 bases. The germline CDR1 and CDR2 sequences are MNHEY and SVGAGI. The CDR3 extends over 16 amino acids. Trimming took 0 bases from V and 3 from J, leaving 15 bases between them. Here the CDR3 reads CASSYSLRQVVYEQYF. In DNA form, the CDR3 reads TGTGCCAGCAGTTACTCTTTGAGACAGGTAGTCTACGAGCAGTACTTC.